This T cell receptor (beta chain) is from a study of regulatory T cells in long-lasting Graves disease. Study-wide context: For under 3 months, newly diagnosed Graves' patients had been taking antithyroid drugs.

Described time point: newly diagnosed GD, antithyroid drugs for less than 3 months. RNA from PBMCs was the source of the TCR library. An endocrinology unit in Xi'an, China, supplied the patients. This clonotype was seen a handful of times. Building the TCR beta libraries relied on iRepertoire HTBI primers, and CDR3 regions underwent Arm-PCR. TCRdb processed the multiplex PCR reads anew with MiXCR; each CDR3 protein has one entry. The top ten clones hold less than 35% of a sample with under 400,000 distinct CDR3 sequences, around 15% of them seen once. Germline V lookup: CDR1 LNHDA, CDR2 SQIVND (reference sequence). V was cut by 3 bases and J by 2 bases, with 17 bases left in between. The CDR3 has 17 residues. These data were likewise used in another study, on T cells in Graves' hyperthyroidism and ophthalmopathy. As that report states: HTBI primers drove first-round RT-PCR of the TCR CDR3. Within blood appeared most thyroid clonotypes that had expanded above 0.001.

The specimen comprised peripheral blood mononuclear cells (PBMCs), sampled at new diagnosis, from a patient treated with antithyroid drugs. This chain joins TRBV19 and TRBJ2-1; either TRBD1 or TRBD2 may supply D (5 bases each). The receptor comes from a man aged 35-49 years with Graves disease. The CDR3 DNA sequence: TGTGCCAGTAGTATGTGGAGGCAGGGCGTTACCTACAATGAGCAGTTCTTC. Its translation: CASSMWRQGVTYNEQFF.